This is a list of T cell receptor beta chains from one sample in a study of T cell repertoires in cytomegalovirus infection. Their cognate antigens are unknown. Using its own MiXCR run on the reads, TCRdb lists one record per CDR3 protein. This sample yields 550,000 to 700,000 distinct CDR3 sequences, of which roughly 42% are seen a single time; around 50% belongs to the top ten. The source was cultured PBMCs, collected from culture after CMV antigen stimulation. The receptors come from a human donor in good health (CMV status not recorded). Some clones in this sample may be carry-over from other donors' samples. CDR3s include the opening cysteine and the closing phenylalanine or tryptophan. A D gene is named only where the DNA matches it firmly. A row's size may be missing; if present it is once, few, many or a size class.

j_call v_call clone_size cdr3_length d_call cdr3_nt cdr3_aa
TRBJ2-1 TRBV7-2 few 15 . TGTGCCAGCAGCGGGCGACAGGAAGGGGGGATTCAGCAGTTCTTC CASSGRQEGGIQQFF
TRBJ1-1 TRBV2 . 13 . TGTGCCAGCAGTCCTACAGGGACCCCTGAAGCTTTCTTT CASSPTGTPEAFF
TRBJ2-1 TRBV7-2 . 15 . TGTGCCAGCAGCTTAGCGGGATATGGAACTAATGAGCAGTTCTTC CASSLAGYGTNEQFF
TRBJ2-7 TRBV18 few 17 TRBD2 TGTGCCAGCTCACCGCCTTCTAGCGGGGGTAGAGGCGACGAGCAGTACTTC CASSPPSSGGRGDEQYF
TRBJ2-7 TRBV6-6 . 19 TRBD1 TGTGCCAGCAGTTACCCAACCGCTACAGGGACAGCAGATACCTACGAGCAGTACTTC CASSYPTATGTADTYEQYF
TRBJ1-5 TRBV7-2 . 13 . TGTGCCAGCAGCCCTACCAGCAATCAGCCCCAGCATTTT CASSPTSNQPQHF
TRBJ1-1 TRBV7-9 . 14 TRBD1 TGTGCCAGCAGCGACACAGGGGCGGTTATAGAAGCTTTCTTT CASSDTGAVIEAFF
TRBJ2-7 TRBV6-1 few 16 . TGTGCCAGCAGTGCGGGGGGTGCGGGACACCAGTACGAGCAGTACTTC CASSAGGAGHQYEQYF
TRBJ1-5 TRBV19 . 16 . TGTGCCAGTAGCCCTCACTTTGGACACACTAATCAGCCCCAGCATTTT CASSPHFGHTNQPQHF
TRBJ2-6 TRBV2 few 16 . TGTGCCAGCAGTCGACAGCCGTTTGCTGGGGCCAACGTCCTGACTTTC CASSRQPFAGANVLTF
TRBJ1-5 TRBV7-2 . 14 TRBD1 TGTGCCAGCGAAAGGGACAGGGGGTACCAGCCCCAGCATTTT CASERDRGYQPQHF
TRBJ2-3 TRBV7-2 many 13 . TGTGCCAGCAGCTTAAATTCTGCGGATACGCAGTATTTT CASSLNSADTQYF
TRBJ2-2 TRBV7-9 . 14 . TGTGCCAGCAAACCACCGGGATCTGCCGGGGAGCTGTTTTTT CASKPPGSAGELFF
TRBJ1-2 TRBV7-2 . 12 . TGTGCCAGCAGTAAACCGGGGGGAGGCTACACCTTC CASSKPGGGYTF
TRBJ2-1 TRBV12-3/TRBV12-4 many 14 . TGTGCCAGCAGCCACTCAACAGGATACAATGAGCAGTTCTTC CASSHSTGYNEQFF
TRBJ2-7 TRBV7-2 . 12 . TGTGCCAGCAGCTTCATCCACTACGAGCAGTACTTC CASSFIHYEQYF
TRBJ2-1 TRBV6-2/TRBV6-3 . 12 . TGTGCCAGCAGTTTCCACTTTGATGAGCAGTTCTTC CASSFHFDEQFF
TRBJ1-5 TRBV12-3/TRBV12-4 . 15 TRBD1 TGTGCCAGCACGGACAGGGGGCTATCAAATCAGCCCCAGCATTTT CASTDRGLSNQPQHF
TRBJ2-2 TRBV19 few 18 TRBD2 TGTGCCAGTAGTATAGTTTCCGGGGGGTACTCGGGTCCCGGGGAGCTGTTTTTT CASSIVSGGYSGPGELFF
TRBJ1-5 TRBV4-1 . 18 . TGCGCCAGCAGCCAAAGTCGGATTAGCGGGCCCCGCAATCAGCCCCAGCATTTT CASSQSRISGPRNQPQHF
TRBJ1-6 TRBV6-1 few 18 TRBD1 TGTGCCAGCAGTTTGACAGGGACACTTAGCTCCTATAATTCACCCCTCCACTTT CASSLTGTLSSYNSPLHF
TRBJ1-5 TRBV7-9 . 18 . TGTGCCAGCAGCTTAGTGGATCGGGGGGGTCGACCAAATCAGCCCCAGCATTTT CASSLVDRGGRPNQPQHF
TRBJ2-3 TRBV5-4 . 16 . TGTGCCAGCACCCCCGGACGCAGGGGTGGCACAGATACGCAGTATTTT CASTPGRRGGTDTQYF
TRBJ2-3 TRBV6-1 . 13 . TGTGCCACAAAACGGGGGCCCCGCGGGCCGCAGTATTTT CATKRGPRGPQYF
TRBJ1-1 TRBV12-3/TRBV12-4 few 17 TRBD1 TGTGCCAGCAGTAACAGACCCGGGACAGGGGGCAACACTGAAGCTTTCTTT CASSNRPGTGGNTEAFF
TRBJ2-7 TRBV20-1 . 15 TRBD1 TGCAGTGCTAATTCCGGGACAGGGAACTCCTACGAGCAGTACTTC CSANSGTGNSYEQYF
TRBJ2-2 TRBV7-6 . 14 TRBD2 TGTGCCAGCAGCTTTACGCGGGAGACCGGGGAGCTGTTTTTT CASSFTRETGELFF